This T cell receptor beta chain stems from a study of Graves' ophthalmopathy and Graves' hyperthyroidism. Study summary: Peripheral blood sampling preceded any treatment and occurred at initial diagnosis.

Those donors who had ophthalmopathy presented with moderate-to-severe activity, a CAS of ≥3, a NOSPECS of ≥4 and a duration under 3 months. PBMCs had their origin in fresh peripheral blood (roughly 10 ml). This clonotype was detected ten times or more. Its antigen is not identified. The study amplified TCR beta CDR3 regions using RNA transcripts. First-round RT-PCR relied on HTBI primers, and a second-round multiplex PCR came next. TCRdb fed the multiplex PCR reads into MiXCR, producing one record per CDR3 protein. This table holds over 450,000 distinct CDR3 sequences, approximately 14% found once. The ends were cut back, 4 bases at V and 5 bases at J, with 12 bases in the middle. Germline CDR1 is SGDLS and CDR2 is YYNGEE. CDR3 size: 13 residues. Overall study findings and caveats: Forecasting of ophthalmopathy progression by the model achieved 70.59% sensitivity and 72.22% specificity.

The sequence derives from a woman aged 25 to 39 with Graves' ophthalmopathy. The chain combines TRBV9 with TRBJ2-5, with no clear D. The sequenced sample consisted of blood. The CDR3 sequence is CASSPRPFETQYF. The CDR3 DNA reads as TGTGCCAGCAGCCCTCGTCCCTTCGAGACCCAGTACTTC. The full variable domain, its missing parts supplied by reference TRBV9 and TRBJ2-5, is DSGVTQTPKHLITATGQRVTLRCSPRSGDLSVYWYQQSLDQGLQFLIQYYNGEERAKGNILERFSAQQFPDLHSELNLSSLELGDSALYFCASSPRPFETQYFGPGTRLLVL.